Shown below are 15 T cell receptor beta chains from a single sample sequenced in a study of T cells in Graves' hyperthyroidism and ophthalmopathy. Amplification yielded TCR beta CDR3 regions, with RNA transcripts as the source. TCR CDR3 underwent first-round RT-PCR with the HTBI primer set. TCRdb reanalysed the multiplex PCR reads using MiXCR and keeps one entry per CDR3 protein. The repertoire holds a few hundred thousand distinct CDR3 sequences, with 20% to 25% as singletons. Material: blood. The receptor set was obtained from a man aged 50-60 years with Graves' hyperthyroidism.

This clonotype occurred a few times. Mismatch with germline at one junction end may stem from a read error. The chain combines TRBV7-3 with TRBJ2-2; unclear D gene. The CDR3 is made up of 12 amino acids. From germline, CDR1 is SGHTA and CDR2 FQGTGA. The CDR3 sequence is CTSSLTDGELFF. CDR3 DNA sequence: TGTACCAGCAGCTTGACGGACGGGGAGCTGTTTTTT.

This clonotype was seen a few times. This chain connects TRBV10-3 to TRBJ2-3, with 10 nucleotides matching TRBD1. The CDR3 covers 15 residues. V lost 6 bases to trimming and J lost 5 bases; unmatched junction nucleotides: 8. Germline values: CDR1 ENHRY, CDR2 SYGVKD. This CDR3 is CAISGPGQGLDTQYF. The CDR3 nucleotides are TGTGCCATCAGCGGACCGGGACAGGGGTTAGATACGCAGTATTTT.

This clonotype was found many times. The chain links TRBV12-3 or TRBV12-4 to TRBJ2-2; D remains unclear. Trimming pared 2 bases from V and 9 bases from J, leaving 4 bases between. The CDR3 length is 11 residues. This CDR3 is CASSLFRELFF. The CDR3 DNA is TGTGCCAGCAGTTTATTTCGGGAGCTGTTTTTT.

The V gene is TRBV12-3 or TRBV12-4, the J gene TRBJ2-5; 9 bases line up with TRBD2. J lost 4 bases, V lost 6 bases, and 6 bases had no gene match. CDR3 size: 14 residues. The CDR3 DNA reads as TGTGCCAGCAGCACTTCACTAGCGGGAGAGACCCAGTACTTC. Its translation is CASSTSLAGETQYF.

This chain connects TRBV6-1 to TRBJ1-5; TRBD1 is a possible D gene (6 bases). Germline-derived CDR1 and CDR2 are MNHNS and SASEGT. V gave up 1 base and J gave up 0 bases, with 7 bases separating them. The CDR3 consists of 15 residues. DNA for the CDR3: TGTGCCAGCAGTGAAGGGACAGATAGCAATCAGCCCCAGCATTTT. Its protein is CASSEGTDSNQPQHF.

The rearrangement uses TRBV5-1 and TRBJ2-3; tentatively, D is TRBD2 (5 bases). The CDR3 loop spans 15 amino acids. The V gene's germline CDR1 is SGHRS and CDR2 YFSETQ. Deletions cut 4 bases from V and 8 bases from J, with 20 bases between. The CDR3 coding sequence is TGCGCCAGCAGCCCCGACTACCAGATAGGAGCTACGCAGTATTTT. It encodes CASSPDYQIGATQYF.

This clonotype was recorded many times. The V and J genes are TRBV28 and TRBJ1-2, with a weak D call TRBD1 (5 bases). The CDR3 has 14 residues. V was trimmed by 1 base and J by 4 bases, leaving 10 bases between them. Germline lookup yields CDR1 MDHEN and CDR2 SYDVKM. The CDR3 bases are TGTGCCAGCAGTTTATCGGGACCCTCCTATGGCTACACCTTC. Its translation: CASSLSGPSYGYTF.

This clonotype was seen repeatedly, ten times or more. One end of the junction does not line up with germline, which may come from a read error. The rearrangement uses TRBV2 and TRBJ1-1; 9 nucleotides align to TRBD1. The CDR3 extends over 14 amino acids. From germline, CDR1 is SNHLY and CDR2 FYNNEI. CDR3 sequence reads: CATSSQGADTEAFF. The CDR3 nucleotides are TGTGCCACCAGTTCACAGGGGGCCGACACTGAAGCTTTCTTT.

V usage is TRBV12-3 or TRBV12-4 and J usage is TRBJ2-5; D ambiguous. The V gene lost 6 bases and the J gene lost 0 bases, with 11 bases spanning the gap. The CDR3 is made up of 14 amino acids. The CDR3 coding sequence is TGTGCCAGCAGCCGCGACAAGTACCAAGAGACCCAGTACTTC. It yields the protein CASSRDKYQETQYF.

This chain connects TRBV29-1 to TRBJ2-7; the D gene could be TRBD1 or TRBD2 (6 bases each). Trimming took 3 bases from V and 5 from J, leaving 26 bases between them. Germline CDR1 is SQVTM and CDR2 is ANQGSEA. This CDR3 contains 17 residues. CDR3: CSVDGGGGLFRLDEQYF. The CDR3 bases are TGCAGCGTTGATGGAGGGGGAGGCTTGTTTCGGTTGGACGAGCAGTACTTC.

Ten or more counts support this clonotype. The J gene is TRBJ2-1, the V gene TRBV7-8, with no clear D. V lost 2 bases to trimming and J lost 5 bases, with 10 bases between them. The CDR3 runs 14 residues. Germline CDR1 reads SGHVS; CDR2 reads FQNEAQ. In DNA form, the CDR3 reads TGTGCCAGCAGCTTACAGGACCGCCACAATGAGCAGTTCTTC. It is translated as CASSLQDRHNEQFF.

The CDR3: CASSQEWGVVRRFSYEQYF. The CDR3 DNA reads as TGCGCCAGCAGCCAAGAATGGGGGGTGGTGAGGCGCTTCTCCTACGAGCAGTACTTC. The chain uses TRBV4-1 and TRBJ2-7; weak D call: TRBD2 (6 bases). This CDR3 is 19 amino acids long. Deletions cut 0 bases from V and 0 bases from J, with 21 bases between. Germline V gene sequence: CDR1 MGHRA, CDR2 YSYEKL.

CDR3 sequence: CASSWGGPNEQYF. CDR3 in DNA: TGCGCCAGCAGCTGGGGGGGGCCCAACGAGCAGTACTTC. This chain links TRBV5-1 with TRBJ2-7; D may be TRBD2 (7 bases). The CDR3 has 13 amino acids. The V end lost 3 bases, the J end lost 5 bases, and 12 bases lay between the germline ends. Per the germline V gene, CDR1 is SGHRS and CDR2 is YFSETQ.

DNA for the CDR3: TGTGCCAGCAGTTGGCCGGGCCACTACGAGCAGTACTTC. Translation: CASSWPGHYEQYF. This rearrangement joins TRBV7-9 to TRBJ2-7; D not certain. This CDR3 is built from 13 residues. Germline lookup yields CDR1 SEHNR and CDR2 FQNEAQ (reference sequence). Between the trimmed V and J ends, which lost 6 bases and 3 bases, there was a span of 12 bases.

This chain uses TRBV11-2 with TRBJ2-3, with D possibly being TRBD2 (5 bases). The CDR3 extends over 15 amino acids. From germline, CDR1 is SGHAT and CDR2 FQNNGV. Trimming pared 8 bases from V and 2 bases from J, leaving 17 bases between. DNA for the CDR3: TGTGCCAGCTCCCTCTCGCCGGGGTTCACAGATACGCAGTATTTT. Its protein is CASSLSPGFTDTQYF.